This T cell receptor (beta chain) appears in the sequencing data of a study of shared clonotypes between healthy human individuals. Study-level results: Sampling used blood alone; tissue repertoires probably differ.

Authors' analysis steps: Quality scores were absent from the junction-only immunoSEQ sequences, so filtering differed. Sequencing used immunoSEQ multiplex PCR; TCRdb keeps in-frame clones, though not all of them. That table furnishes V, J and clone size, whereas the DNA furnished D and trimming. This sample carries approximately 250,000 clones, 60% to 80% of them seen once, and the ten largest clones take over 8.5%. Remarks on this clone: Its target is not known.

The germline V gene has CDR1 SGHRS and CDR2 YFSETQ. Trimming pared 10 bases from V and 6 bases from J, leaving 15 bases between. The CDR3 consists of 12 residues. Division of CD4+ cells produced a CD45RA+ naive subset and a CD45RA-negative memory subset. The receptor was derived from a man in his thirties or forties in good health. The chain recombines TRBV5-1 with TRBJ2-3, with a tentative D call TRBD2 (6 bases). The sequenced sample was memory CD4+ T cells sorted from blood. Subset reported: CD45RA-negative fraction. CDR3 residues: CAAGEERDTQYF. In DNA form, the CDR3 reads TGCGCCGCTGGGGAGGAACGCGATACGCAGTATTTT. The full variable domain, rest sourced from reference TRBV5-1 and TRBJ2-3, is KAGVTQTPRYLIKTRGQQVTLSCSPISGHRSVSWYQQTPGQGLQFLFEYFSETQRNKGNFPGRFSGRQFSNSRSEMNVSTLELGDSALYLCAAGEERDTQYFGPGTRLTVL.